This is a list of T cell receptor beta chains from one sample in a study of CD8+ T cells in alopecia areata. Sequenced by immunoSEQ multiplex PCR; TCRdb stores in-frame clones only, minus some. Of some 150,000 clones listed, around 83% were seen once; the top ten hold roughly 13%. Here the sequenced sample was CD8+ T cells sorted from blood, taken at week 4, from a patient treated with tofacitinib. All receptors derive from a human donor with alopecia areata. Each CDR3 is given with its conserved first and last residue. The D gene is left open where the match is weak. Not all rows give a size; the values are once, few, many and, for expanded clones, a class.

V gene	D gene	J gene	clone size	CDR3 DNA	CDR3 protein
TRBV4-1	TRBD2	TRBJ2-3	-	TGCGCCAGCAGCCTAGCGGGGGGGCTGGGCATAGATACGCAGTATTTT	CASSLAGGLGIDTQYF
TRBV29-1	-	TRBJ2-7	-	TGCAGCGTTGTCGGGCTAGCAGACTCCTACGAGCAGTACTTC	CSVVGLADSYEQYF
TRBV7-9	-	TRBJ2-7	few	TGTGCCAGCAGCAGCAGTACAACCTACGAGCAGTACTTC	CASSSSTTYEQYF
TRBV25-1	-	TRBJ2-5	-	TGTGCCAGCACCTCAGACCCTGGGGAGACCCAGTACTTC	CASTSDPGETQYF
TRBV9	-	TRBJ1-1	few	TGTGCCAGCAGCGCAGGGAGCACTGAAGCTTTCTTT	CASSAGSTEAFF
TRBV18	-	TRBJ2-2	few	TGTGCCAGCTCAGGAACCGGGGAGCTGTTTTTT	CASSGTGELFF
TRBV9	-	TRBJ1-2	-	TGTGCCAGCAGCGAAGTAGGTGGCTACACCTTC	CASSEVGGYTF
TRBV7-2	-	TRBJ1-1	-	TGTGCCAGCAGCTTATGGACGGGGAACACTGAAGCTTTCTTT	CASSLWTGNTEAFF
TRBV30	-	TRBJ1-5	-	TGTGCCTGGGGGGAAGGAGGCAATCAGCCCCAGCATTTT	CAWGEGGNQPQHF
TRBV13	TRBD2	TRBJ2-1	-	TGTGCCAGCAGCCCGGCGGGGGGGTACAATGAGCAGTTCTTC	CASSPAGGYNEQFF
TRBV5-6	-	TRBJ2-7	-	TGTGCCAGCAGCTTGGGAACGGGCTACGAGCAGTACTTC	CASSLGTGYEQYF
TRBV29-1	TRBD2	TRBJ2-3	-	TGCAGCGTCTCAGGGGGGACTAGCGGCACAGATACGCAGTATTTT	CSVSGGTSGTDTQYF
TRBV13	-	TRBJ1-2	-	TGTGCCAGCAGCCCGGGGACTCCCCAATCTTATGGCTACACCTTC	CASSPGTPQSYGYTF
TRBV30	-	TRBJ1-1	-	TGTGCCTGGGGTTATGAAGGACGGGCTGAAGCTTTCTTT	CAWGYEGRAEAFF
TRBV2	-	TRBJ2-7	-	TGTGCCAGCAGTGAAGGAAGGGGTCTGAGTGAGCAGTACTTC	CASSEGRGLSEQYF
TRBV9	-	TRBJ2-7	-	TGTGCCAGCAGCCCCGGGACCAACCCCTACGAGCAGTACTTC	CASSPGTNPYEQYF
TRBV10-3	-	TRBJ2-1	-	TGTGCCATCAGTGCAGGAGGGGGCGGGAATGAGCAGTTCTTC	CAISAGGGGNEQFF
TRBV5-1	-	TRBJ2-7	-	TGCGCCAGCAGCTTGGGATGGTCAACACGCTCCTACGAGCAGTACTTC	CASSLGWSTRSYEQYF
TRBV29-1	-	TRBJ2-1	-	TGCAGCGTTGCTACGGGACCCGACAATGAGCAGTTCTTC	CSVATGPDNEQFF
TRBV7-9	-	TRBJ2-7	-	TGTGCCAGCAGCTCCGGCCTCGAGGGCTCCTACGAGCAGTACTTC	CASSSGLEGSYEQYF
TRBV6-5	TRBD1	TRBJ1-5	-	TGTGCCAGCAGTTCGACAGGGGGGGACAATCAGCCCCAGCATTTT	CASSSTGGDNQPQHF
TRBV5-4	-	TRBJ2-1	-	TGTGCCAGCAGCTTGTACCAGCGAGGTGATGAGCAGTTCTTC	CASSLYQRGDEQFF
TRBV6-5	-	TRBJ1-1	-	TGTGCCAGCAGCCCAGACATGAACACTGAAGCTTTCTTT	CASSPDMNTEAFF
TRBV27	TRBD1	TRBJ2-2	once	TGTGCCAGCAGTTGGGGACAGGGACCGGGGAAGGGTGGGGAGCTGTTTTTT	CASSWGQGPGKGGELFF
TRBV7-9	TRBD2	TRBJ2-1	-	TGTGCCAGCAGGCGGACTAGCGGGAGGGCGGATGAGCAGTTCTTC	CASRRTSGRADEQFF
TRBV14	-	TRBJ2-1	-	TGTGCCAGCAGCCACCCGACTTATTACAATGAGCAGTTCTTC	CASSHPTYYNEQFF